The 12 T cell receptor beta chains below all came from one sample that was sequenced in a study of control samples from healthy donors and cancer patients. The repertoire was sequenced with immunoSEQ multiplex PCR; TCRdb's copy has only in-frame clones and lacks some. Of roughly 100,000 clones in the sample, 80% to 95% are singletons; the top ten hold around 3%. What was sequenced was blood. The origin of the receptors is a human donor in good health. The donor label of this sample is uncertain.

The chain carries TRBV11-2 and TRBJ2-7, with D perhaps TRBD1 or TRBD2 (5 bases each). In germline, CDR1 is SGHAT, CDR2 FQNNGV. The CDR3 totals 15 residues. Trimming shortened V by 1 base and J by 0 bases, and 10 bases separated the two germline ends. In DNA, the CDR3 is TGTGCCAGCAGCTTAGGGGCAGGGAGCTCCTACGAGCAGTACGTC. Residues: CASSLGAGSSYEQYV.

V and J are TRBV7-2 and TRBJ1-2, with no clear D. The CDR3 is 10 amino acids. The V gene's germline CDR1 is SGHTA and CDR2 FQGNSA. Trimming removed 3 bases at V and 7 bases at J, with 3 bases between. The CDR3 loop reads CASSFRGYTF. As DNA, the CDR3 is TGTGCCAGCAGCTTCCGTGGCTACACCTTC.

V gene TRBV2 combines with J gene TRBJ1-2, with 7 bases aligning to TRBD1. V lost 10 bases to trimming and J lost 4 bases; unmatched junction nucleotides: 6. This CDR3 is 12 amino acids long. Germline loops: CDR1 SNHLY, CDR2 FYNNEI. DNA for the CDR3: TGTGCCACTCGACAGGGAGGCTATGGCTACACCTTC. Translating it yields CATRQGGYGYTF.

The chain couples TRBV15 to TRBJ1-5, with TRBD1 matching over 7 bases. The CDR3 covers 15 residues. With V trimmed by 1 base and J by 6 bases, 6 bases remained unmatched. Looked up from germline, CDR1 is LNHNV and CDR2 is YYDKDF (reference sequence). In nucleotides, the CDR3 is TGTGCCACCAGCAGAGTAGGGACAGACAGTCAGCCCCAGCATTTT. This encodes CATSRVGTDSQPQHF.

V gene TRBV5-1 combines with J gene TRBJ2-7; TRBD1 agrees at 9 bases. Trimming cost V 6 bases and J 4 bases; bases outside gene matches: 11. The CDR3 runs to 15 residues. CDR1 is SGHRS and CDR2 is YFSETQ in the germline V gene. DNA of the CDR3: TGCGCCAGCACCCCCGGGGACAGGGAGGTTTACGAGCAGTACTTC. Protein product: CASTPGDREVYEQYF.

CDR3 DNA: TGTGCCAGCAGGGTCCAGGAAAAGGGTGAAGCTTTCTTT. Its protein product is CASRVQEKGEAFF. The chain has TRBV6-6 and TRBJ1-1; D gene ambiguous. The germline CDR1 and CDR2 sequences are MNHNY and SVGAGI (reference sequence). This CDR3 is 13 amino acids long. Trimming pared 6 bases from V and 7 bases from J, leaving 15 bases between.

J is TRBJ1-3 and V is TRBV3-1 (or the pseudogene TRBV3-2), with TRBD1 identical over 9 bases. Unmatched junction bases numbered 1, after V lost 4 bases and J lost 3 bases. The CDR3 is 14 residues long. Per germline, CDR1 LGHDT and CDR2 YNNKEL (reference sequence). The CDR3 sequence: CASSLGQGGNTIYF. As DNA, the CDR3 is TGTGCCAGCAGCCTGGGACAGGGTGGAAACACCATATATTTT.

This chain uses TRBV19 with TRBJ2-3; TRBD2 aligns across 12 bases. The trim removed 4 bases at V and 6 bases at J, leaving 8 bases unmatched. CDR1 and CDR2 (germline): LNHDA, SQIVND (reference sequence). This CDR3 is built from 16 residues. CDR3 in DNA: TGTGCCAGTAGTACACCGACTAGCGGGGGCAGGGATACGCAGTATTTT. Translation: CASSTPTSGGRDTQYF.

For this clone: At the DNA level, this CDR3 is encoded by other sequences in the same sample as well. This chain uses TRBV18 with TRBJ1-5; D is ambiguous. V lost 2 bases, J lost 2 bases, and 4 bases lay in between. This CDR3 spans 13 amino acids. CDR1 and CDR2 from the germline V gene are KGHSH and LQKENI. The CDR3 DNA follows: TGTGCCAGCTCACCAGGGGGCAATCAGCCCCAGCATTTT. Translated, it gives CASSPGGNQPQHF.

The CDR3 DNA reads as TGTGCCAGCATTAGGGGACTCCCCCAGAACACTGAAGCTTTCTTT. This codes for CASIRGLPQNTEAFF. The chain links TRBV6-6 to TRBJ1-1; D possibly corresponds to TRBD1 (5 bases). This CDR3 is built from 15 residues. Germline CDR1 and CDR2: MNHNY and SVGAGI (reference sequence). V lost 7 bases, J lost 1 base, and 16 bases lay in between.

CDR3 in DNA: TGTGCCACCAGCAGAGATCGGGGGGTCGGTCAGCCCCAGCATTTT. This gives the protein CATSRDRGVGQPQHF. The chain carries TRBV15 and TRBJ1-5, with D possibly TRBD1 on 5 matching bases. The CDR3 length is 15 residues. V was shortened by 0 bases and J by 6 bases, with 12 bases between the two germline ends. Germline V lookup: CDR1 LNHNV, CDR2 YYDKDF (reference sequence).

The V gene is TRBV6-1, the J gene TRBJ1-1; D gene unclear. The V end was cut by 2 bases, the J end by 1 base, with 5 bases between. Germline loops: CDR1 MNHNS, CDR2 SASEGT. This CDR3 is 13 amino acids long. Here the CDR3 DNA reads TGTGCCAGCAGTGAAAGAGAGAACACTGAAGCTTTCTTT. It encodes CASSERENTEAFF.